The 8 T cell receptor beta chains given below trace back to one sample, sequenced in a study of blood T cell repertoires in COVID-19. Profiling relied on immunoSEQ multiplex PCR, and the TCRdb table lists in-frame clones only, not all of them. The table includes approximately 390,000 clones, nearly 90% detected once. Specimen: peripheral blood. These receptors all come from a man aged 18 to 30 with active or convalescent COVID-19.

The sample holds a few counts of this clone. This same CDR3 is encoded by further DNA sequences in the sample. CDR3 sequence (DNA): TGCGCCAGCAGCGCTTACGGACAGATCTCTGGAAACACCATATATTTT. It encodes CASSAYGQISGNTIYF. V usage is TRBV4-1 and J usage is TRBJ1-3; D possibly corresponds to TRBD1 (6 bases). Germline CDR1 is MGHRA and CDR2 is YSYEKL. The CDR3 contains 16 residues. Between the trimmed V and J ends, which lost 5 bases and 0 bases, there was a span of 14 bases.

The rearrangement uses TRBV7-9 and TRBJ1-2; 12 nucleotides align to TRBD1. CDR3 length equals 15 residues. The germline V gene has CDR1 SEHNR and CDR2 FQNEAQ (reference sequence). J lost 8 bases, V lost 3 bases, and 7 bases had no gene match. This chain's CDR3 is CASSLSGQGAGGYTF. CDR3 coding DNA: TGTGCCAGCAGCTTGTCGGGACAGGGGGCTGGCGGCTACACCTTC.

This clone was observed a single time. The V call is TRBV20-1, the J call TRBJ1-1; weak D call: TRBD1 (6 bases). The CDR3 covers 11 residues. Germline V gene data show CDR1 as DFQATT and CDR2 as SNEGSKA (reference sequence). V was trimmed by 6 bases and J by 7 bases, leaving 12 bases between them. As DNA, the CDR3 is TGCAGTGCGCAGGGGTTGGGTGAAGCTTTCTTT. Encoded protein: CSAQGLGEAFF.

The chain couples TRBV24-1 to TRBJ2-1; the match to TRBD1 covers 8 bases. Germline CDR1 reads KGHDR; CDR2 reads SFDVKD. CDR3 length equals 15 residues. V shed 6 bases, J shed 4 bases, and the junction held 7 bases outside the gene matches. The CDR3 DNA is TGTGCCACCAGTCTGACAGGGGTGGGGTACAATGAGCAGTTCTTC. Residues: CATSLTGVGYNEQFF.

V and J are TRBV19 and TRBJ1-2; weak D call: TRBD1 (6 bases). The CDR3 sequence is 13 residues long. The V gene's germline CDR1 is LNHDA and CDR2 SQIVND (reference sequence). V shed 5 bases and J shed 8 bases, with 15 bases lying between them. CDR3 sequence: CASSDWTETGYTF. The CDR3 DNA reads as TGTGCCAGTAGTGATTGGACAGAAACCGGCTACACCTTC.

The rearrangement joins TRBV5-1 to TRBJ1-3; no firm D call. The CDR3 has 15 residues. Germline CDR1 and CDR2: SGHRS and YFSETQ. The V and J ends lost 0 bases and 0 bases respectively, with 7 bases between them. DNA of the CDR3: TGCGCCAGCAGCTTGGATTCAAACTCTGGAAACACCATATATTTT. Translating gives CASSLDSNSGNTIYF.

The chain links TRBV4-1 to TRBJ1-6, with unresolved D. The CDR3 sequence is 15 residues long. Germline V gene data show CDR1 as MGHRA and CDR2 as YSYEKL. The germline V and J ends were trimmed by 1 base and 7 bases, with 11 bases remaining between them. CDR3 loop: CASSQGAGGNSPLHF. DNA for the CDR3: TGCGCCAGCAGCCAAGGGGCGGGTGGGAATTCACCCCTCCACTTT.

CDR3 DNA sequence: TGTGCCAGCAGTTACCCCTACTGGGACAGGGCTGAAGCTTTCTTT. This codes for CASSYPYWDRAEAFF. The rearrangement uses TRBV6-5 and TRBJ1-1; the match to TRBD1 covers 9 bases. Per the germline V gene, CDR1 is MNHEY and CDR2 is SVGAGI. The CDR3 has 15 amino acids. Germline trimming cut 2 bases from V and 6 bases from J; bases unmatched to any gene: 7.